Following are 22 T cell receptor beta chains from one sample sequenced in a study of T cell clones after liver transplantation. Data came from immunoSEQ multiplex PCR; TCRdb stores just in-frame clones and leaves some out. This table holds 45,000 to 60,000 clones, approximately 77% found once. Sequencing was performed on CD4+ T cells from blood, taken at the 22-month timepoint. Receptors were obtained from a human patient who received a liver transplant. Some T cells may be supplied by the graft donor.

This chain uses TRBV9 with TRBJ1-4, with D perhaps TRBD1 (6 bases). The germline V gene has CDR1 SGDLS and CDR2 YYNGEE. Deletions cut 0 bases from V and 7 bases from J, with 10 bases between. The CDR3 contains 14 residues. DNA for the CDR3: TGTGCCAGCAGCGTAGTCCCGGACAGTGAAAAACTGTTTTTT. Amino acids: CASSVVPDSEKLFF.

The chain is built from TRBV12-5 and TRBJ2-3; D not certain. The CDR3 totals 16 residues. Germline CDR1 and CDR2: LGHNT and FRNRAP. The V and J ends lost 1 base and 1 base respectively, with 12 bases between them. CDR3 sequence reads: CASGLDLVSGTDTQYF. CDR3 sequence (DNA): TGTGCTAGTGGTTTGGACCTAGTGTCTGGCACAGATACGCAGTATTTT.

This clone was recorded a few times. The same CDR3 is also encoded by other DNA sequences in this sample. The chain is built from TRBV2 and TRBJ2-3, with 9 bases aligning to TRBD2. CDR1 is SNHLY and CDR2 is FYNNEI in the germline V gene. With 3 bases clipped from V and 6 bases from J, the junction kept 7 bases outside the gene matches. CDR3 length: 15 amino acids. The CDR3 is CASSEERGAGDTQYF. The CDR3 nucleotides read TGTGCCAGCAGTGAGGAGCGGGGGGCCGGGGATACGCAGTATTTT.

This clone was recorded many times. The CDR3: CASSSGQPNEKLFF. The CDR3, as DNA: TGTGCCAGCAGCTCGGGACAGCCTAATGAAAAACTGTTTTTT. The chain combines TRBV2 with TRBJ1-4, with 7 bases that match TRBD1. This CDR3 has 14 amino acids. In germline, CDR1 is SNHLY, CDR2 FYNNEI. V gave up 6 bases and J gave up 3 bases; unmatched junction bases: 4.

The CDR3, as DNA: TGTGCCAGCAGCCACCCCCGGGACAATGAGCAGTTCTTC. It specifies CASSHPRDNEQFF. The rearrangement links TRBV7-9 to TRBJ2-1; D unclear. The CDR3 spans 13 residues. Between the trimmed V and J ends, which lost 5 bases and 5 bases, there was a span of 10 bases. CDR1 SEHNR and CDR2 FQNEAQ come from the germline V gene (reference sequence).

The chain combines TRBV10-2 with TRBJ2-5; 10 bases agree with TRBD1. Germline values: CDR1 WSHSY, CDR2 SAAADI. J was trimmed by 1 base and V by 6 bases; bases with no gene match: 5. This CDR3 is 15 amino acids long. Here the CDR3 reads CASRRRDRGQETQYF. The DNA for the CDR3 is TGCGCCAGCAGACGCCGGGACAGGGGCCAAGAGACCCAGTACTTC.

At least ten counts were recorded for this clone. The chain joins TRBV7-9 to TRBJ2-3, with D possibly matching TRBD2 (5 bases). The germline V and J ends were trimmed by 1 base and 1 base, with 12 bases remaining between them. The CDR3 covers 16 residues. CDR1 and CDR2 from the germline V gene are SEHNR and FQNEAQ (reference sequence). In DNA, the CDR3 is TGTGCCAGCAGCTTAGGGGCTAGCTCAGGCACAGATACGCAGTATTTT. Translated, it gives CASSLGASSGTDTQYF. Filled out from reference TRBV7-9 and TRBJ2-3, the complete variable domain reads DTGVSQNPRHKITKRGQNVTFRCDPISEHNRLYWYRQTLGQGPEFLTYFQNEAQLEKSRLLSDRFSAERPKGSFSTLEIQRTEQGDSAMYLCASSLGASSGTDTQYFGPGTRLTVL.

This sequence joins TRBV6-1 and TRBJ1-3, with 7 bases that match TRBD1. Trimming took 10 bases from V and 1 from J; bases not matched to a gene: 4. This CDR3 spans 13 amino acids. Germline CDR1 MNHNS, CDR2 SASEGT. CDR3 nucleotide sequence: TGTGCCACCTCACAGGGGTCTGGAAACACCATATATTTT. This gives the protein CATSQGSGNTIYF.

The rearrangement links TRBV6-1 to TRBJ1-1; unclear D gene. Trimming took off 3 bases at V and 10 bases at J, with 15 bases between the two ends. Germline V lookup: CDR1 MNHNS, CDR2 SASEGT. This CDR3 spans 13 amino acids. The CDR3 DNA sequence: TGTGCCAGCAGTGATGGTTCGACTACTCTAGCTTTCTTT. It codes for CASSDGSTTLAFF.

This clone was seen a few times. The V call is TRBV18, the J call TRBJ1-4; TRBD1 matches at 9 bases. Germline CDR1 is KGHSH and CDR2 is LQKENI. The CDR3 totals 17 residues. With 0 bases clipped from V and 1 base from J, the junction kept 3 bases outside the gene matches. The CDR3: CASSPPLDRGTNEKLFF. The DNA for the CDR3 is TGTGCCAGCTCACCACCGTTGGACAGGGGAACTAATGAAAAACTGTTTTTT.

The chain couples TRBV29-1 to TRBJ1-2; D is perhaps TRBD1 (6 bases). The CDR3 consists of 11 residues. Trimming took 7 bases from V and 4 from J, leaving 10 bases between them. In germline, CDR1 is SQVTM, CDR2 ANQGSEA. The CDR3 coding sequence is TGCAGCGCTACAGGGTCCTATGGCTACACCTTC. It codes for CSATGSYGYTF.

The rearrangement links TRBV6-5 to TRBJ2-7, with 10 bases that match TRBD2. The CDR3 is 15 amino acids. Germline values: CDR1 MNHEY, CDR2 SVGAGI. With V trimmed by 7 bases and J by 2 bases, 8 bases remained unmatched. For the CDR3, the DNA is TGTGCCAGCACCGTAGCGGGGGGTTCCCCCTACGAGCAGTACTTC. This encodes CASTVAGGSPYEQYF.

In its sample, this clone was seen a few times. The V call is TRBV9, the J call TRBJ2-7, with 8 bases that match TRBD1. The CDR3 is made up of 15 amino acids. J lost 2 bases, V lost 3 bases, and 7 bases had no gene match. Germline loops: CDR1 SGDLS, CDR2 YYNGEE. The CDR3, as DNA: TGTGCCAGCAGCGCCGCCGGGACAGGTCCCTACGAGCAGTACTTC. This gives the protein CASSAAGTGPYEQYF. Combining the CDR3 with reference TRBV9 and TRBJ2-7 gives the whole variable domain DSGVTQTPKHLITATGQRVTLRCSPRSGDLSVYWYQQSLDQGLQFLIQYYNGEERAKGNILERFSAQQFPDLHSELNLSSLELGDSALYFCASSAAGTGPYEQYFGPGTRLTVT.

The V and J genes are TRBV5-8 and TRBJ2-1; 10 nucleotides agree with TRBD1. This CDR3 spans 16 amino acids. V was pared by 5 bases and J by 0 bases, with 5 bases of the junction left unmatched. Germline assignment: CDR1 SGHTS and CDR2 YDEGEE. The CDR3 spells CASSRTGGTSYNEQFF. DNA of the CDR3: TGTGCCAGCAGTCGGACAGGGGGGACCTCCTACAATGAGCAGTTCTTC.

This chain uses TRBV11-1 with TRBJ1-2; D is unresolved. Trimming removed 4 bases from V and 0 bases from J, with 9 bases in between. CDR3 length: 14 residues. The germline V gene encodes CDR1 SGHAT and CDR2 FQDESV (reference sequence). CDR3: CASSSPGANYGYTF. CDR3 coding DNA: TGTGCCAGCAGCTCCCCCGGAGCTAACTATGGCTACACCTTC.

The CDR3 protein is CASSPWGGEQYF. The CDR3 region has the DNA TGTGCCAGCAGCCCGTGGGGGGGCGAGCAGTACTTC. V gene TRBV5-6 combines with J gene TRBJ2-7; 7 positions match TRBD2. Germline assignment: CDR1 SGHDT and CDR2 YYEEEE. This CDR3 is built from 12 residues. The V and J ends lost 4 bases and 6 bases, in that order; junction bases with no gene match: 4.

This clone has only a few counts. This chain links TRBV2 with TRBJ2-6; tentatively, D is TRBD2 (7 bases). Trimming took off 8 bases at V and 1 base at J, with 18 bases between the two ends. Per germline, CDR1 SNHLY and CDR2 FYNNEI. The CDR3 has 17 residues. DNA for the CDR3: TGTGCCAGCCGGGGGGCGGGGAAGGTATCTGGGGCCAACGTCCTGACTTTC. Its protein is CASRGAGKVSGANVLTF.

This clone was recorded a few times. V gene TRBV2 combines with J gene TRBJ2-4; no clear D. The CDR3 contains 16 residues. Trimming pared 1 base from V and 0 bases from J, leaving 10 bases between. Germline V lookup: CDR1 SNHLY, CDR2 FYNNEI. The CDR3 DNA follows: TGTGCCAGCAGTGAAGAATTTCGGCTAGCCAAAAACATTCAGTACTTC. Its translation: CASSEEFRLAKNIQYF.

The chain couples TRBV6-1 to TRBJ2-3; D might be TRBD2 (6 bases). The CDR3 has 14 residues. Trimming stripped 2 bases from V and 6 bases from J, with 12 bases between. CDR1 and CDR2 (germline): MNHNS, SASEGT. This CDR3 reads CASSENTRGDTQYF. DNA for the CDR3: TGTGCCAGCAGTGAAAACACCCGGGGGGATACGCAGTATTTT.

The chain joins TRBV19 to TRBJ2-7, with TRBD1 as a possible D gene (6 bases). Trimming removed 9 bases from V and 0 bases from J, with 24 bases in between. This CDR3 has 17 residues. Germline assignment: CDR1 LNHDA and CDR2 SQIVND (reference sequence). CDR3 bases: TGTGCCAGCGCCGACAGGTTCAGGGACAACTTCTCCTACGAGCAGTACTTC. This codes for CASADRFRDNFSYEQYF.

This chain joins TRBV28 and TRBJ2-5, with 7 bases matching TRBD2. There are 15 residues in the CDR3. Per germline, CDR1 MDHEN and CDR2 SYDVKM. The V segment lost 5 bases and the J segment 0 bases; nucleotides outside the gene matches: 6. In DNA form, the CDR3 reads TGTGCCAGCAGTCCCCTCGGACTAGACCAAGAGACCCAGTACTTC. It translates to CASSPLGLDQETQYF.

The CDR3 DNA is TGCGCCAGCAGCTTTTTAGCGGGGGGGAGCAATGAGCAGTTCTTC. It encodes CASSFLAGGSNEQFF. The chain uses TRBV5-1 and TRBJ2-1; 11 bases match TRBD2. The CDR3 consists of 15 residues. The germline V gene encodes CDR1 SGHRS and CDR2 YFSETQ. V shed 2 bases, J shed 6 bases, and the junction held 4 bases outside the gene matches.